The T cell receptor beta chain described here comes from a study of blood T cell repertoires in COVID-19 (dated by TCRdb to 2020 to 2022). Regarding the complete study: Collaborator samples came from the United States, Italy and Spain and covered acute and convalescent phases of COVID-19. The dataset comprised deeply sampled blood TCRbeta repertoires from subjects exposed to, actively infected with, or recovered from COVID-19. Sample metadata almost always included a de-identified subject ID, COVID-19 status, age in years and sex. The samples were drawn from the first 160 participants of the ongoing ImmuneRACE study and from over a thousand subjects provided by 6 global collaborators. The prospective study material was composed of cDNA or gDNA derived from T cells, B-cell-depleted T cells, or PBMCs. Where HLA class I and class II types were available, the types were taken from metadata supplied by the sample provider, not from assay-based typing. The repertoires were made available in a free public database intended to serve as a resource for research on the immune response to SARS-CoV-2. Study-wide findings and limitations: The quantity of clinical and demographic metadata differed by source and by participant and was supplied without curation.

At one collaborating source in Seattle, patients were enrolled during active infection and were followed longitudinally through the course of disease. Each collaborating institution followed its own protocols to collect whole blood in K2EDTA tubes. Collaborator samples were shipped for TCRbeta analysis as frozen whole blood, isolated PBMCs, or DNA extracted from either sample type. TCRbeta CDR3 regions were amplified from genomic DNA using the immunoSEQ Assay, a bias-controlled multiplex PCR. The paper's data handling went like this. The number of nucleated cells in each sample was estimated by amplification of reference gene primers within the assay. Sequence reads were collapsed and filtered to measure the absolute abundance of every unique TCRbeta CDR3 rearrangement. Productive Simpson clonality was computed per sample as the square root of Simpson's diversity index over productive rearrangements. TCRdb retrieved this table from immuneACCESS and kept in-frame rearrangements only. Not all clones are present; in checked studies, unresolved V genes account for under half, and no reason is known for the remainder. V and J calls plus clone size are reproduced from that table; the DNA served to infer D and trimming. This sample holds tens of thousands of clones; approximately 80% were observed only once. The ten biggest clones cover approximately 6% of the sample.

In regard to this clone: No antigen is known for it. The record has no base qualities; no much larger clone is one base away.

Looking up the germline V gene (reference sequence) yields CDR1 LNHDA and CDR2 SQIVND. The V end gives up 7 bases and the J end 5 bases, leaving 16 bases in the junction not matched to a gene. The CDR3 holds 16 amino acids from the cysteine to the phenylalanine. Solely the CDR3 DNA is kept, with 48 bases framed from the first base. The receptor chain draws on TRBV19 and TRBJ1-2; TRBD1 aligns with 7 central bases. This TCR was sampled from a man in his 70s with COVID-19, enrolled during active disease. Source material: peripheral blood. The CDR3 region: CASTTLKYPGQYGYTF. The base sequence is TGTGCCAGTACCACCTTGAAATATCCGGGACAGTATGGCTACACCTTC.